This note documents a single T cell receptor beta chain sequence. This clone has only one observation. The antigen it recognizes is unknown. No quality values exist for individual bases; no much larger clone is one base distant. Trimming leaves V shorter by 1 base and J shorter by 1 base, with the junction holding 8 bases beyond the gene matches. CDR1 and CDR2 are drawn from the germline V gene (reference sequence): LNHNV, YYDKDF. CDR3 length: 17 amino acids, cysteine to phenylalanine. Only the CDR3 portion is preserved as DNA: 51 bases, with reading frame beginning at the first base. The method was the immunoSEQ multiplex PCR assay. What TCRdb holds here is the immuneACCESS table cut down to in-frame rearrangements. Part of the clones is not present; checked against another copy, under half of the missing clones reflect an unresolved V gene, and the others are unexplained. Recorded for this sample are hundreds of thousands of clones; about 87% of them occurred a single time. About 0.0094% of the sample goes to the ten largest clones.

The data are from a study of shared T cell receptors in the human thymus (dated by TCRdb to about 2021). About the investigation overall: The study examined how the human thymus generates shared, self-reactive T-cell receptor alpha chains.

These data also featured in a second study, about human thymus T cells. In that second paper, the authors write: Immunologically healthy infants undergoing open corrective cardiac surgery for congenital heart defects in Finland were used as donors. Thymus tissue was obtained as surgical resects removed during corrective cardiac surgery. Both the thymic and the peripheral blood repertoires appeared to show biased V and J gene segment usage. The related research found that thymic TCR repertoires overlapped highly between unrelated individuals. The study used roughly eight infant thymus samples plus four related peripheral blood samples to characterize TCR alpha and beta repertoires. Donor ages ranging from roughly 7 to 250 days were recorded, and several male and a couple of female infants were included in the cohort. After being mechanically released from the tissue, thymocytes were kept at -70 degrees C in pellets of 10-30 million cells. A QIAsymphony instrument was used to extract genomic DNA from the frozen cell pellets. TCRB and TCRAD loci were amplified from a standardized quantity of quality-controlled genomic DNA using the immunoSEQ multiplex PCR assay. The amplicons covered the V(D)J region and were long enough to include the CDR3 and to identify the V and J genes. The amplicons were sequenced on an Illumina platform via the commercial immunoSEQ service. Primer bias and sequencing errors were corrected using previously described methods, and TCRAD and TCRB definitions followed the IMGT database. The repertoires were analysed using immunoSEQ Analyzer 3.0 and VDJTools for basic statistics, V/J segment usage, diversity estimates, rarefaction and pairwise overlap. To estimate diversity, the Chao1, ChaoE, Efron-Thisted, Shannon and inverse Simpson indices were applied, and diversity was also estimated on datasets down-sampled to the smallest sample. Repertoire overlap was determined by strict matching of CDR3 nucleotide sequence, V gene and J gene, and Jaccard-based multidimensional scaling clustering was applied. On average, thymus samples yielded around 800,000 unique TCRB clonotypes, whereas blood samples yielded about 84,000.

The sequenced material came from thymocytes. This chain is built from TRBV15 and TRBJ2-3, with 7 bases in between that match TRBD1. This sequence originates from a boy younger than two with a congenital heart defect. Donor details come from another sample of the same person, matched by shared clones. DNA sequence: TGTGCCACCAGCAGAGCCTGGACAGGAAGACGCACAGATACGCAGTATTTT. Its translation reads: CATSRAWTGRRTDTQYF.